This T cell receptor (beta chain) came from a study of cytomegalovirus exposure and HLA in healthy donors. Study-level results: It has been reported that TCR beta sequences accurately predicted the HLA-A and HLA-B alleles of most subjects. Among TCR sequences, most were rare, though some public TCRs appeared in many donors.

60 Vbeta and 13 Jbeta primers were used in PCR. This table comes from immunoSEQ multiplex PCR, and its TCRdb copy is limited to in-frame clones, with some not included. Seen here are about 130,000 clones, 77% observed once, and the top ten hold 2% to 2.5%. This cohort consisted of healthy bone marrow donors. Details on this clone: Its antigen is still unknown.

The sequencing input was PBMCs. The clonotype was recovered from a man under 40 in good health and CMV-seronegative.

DNA of the CDR3: TGTGCCAGCAGCTTACAGGGGCCTTATCTTCCCGAGCAGTACTTC. Its translation is CASSLQGPYLPEQYF. The chain has TRBV11-2 and TRBJ2-7; maybe TRBD1 (6 bases). The V gene's germline CDR1 is SGHAT and CDR2 FQNNGV. The V gene lost 2 bases and the J gene lost 6 bases, with 17 bases spanning the gap. CDR3 length equals 15 residues.